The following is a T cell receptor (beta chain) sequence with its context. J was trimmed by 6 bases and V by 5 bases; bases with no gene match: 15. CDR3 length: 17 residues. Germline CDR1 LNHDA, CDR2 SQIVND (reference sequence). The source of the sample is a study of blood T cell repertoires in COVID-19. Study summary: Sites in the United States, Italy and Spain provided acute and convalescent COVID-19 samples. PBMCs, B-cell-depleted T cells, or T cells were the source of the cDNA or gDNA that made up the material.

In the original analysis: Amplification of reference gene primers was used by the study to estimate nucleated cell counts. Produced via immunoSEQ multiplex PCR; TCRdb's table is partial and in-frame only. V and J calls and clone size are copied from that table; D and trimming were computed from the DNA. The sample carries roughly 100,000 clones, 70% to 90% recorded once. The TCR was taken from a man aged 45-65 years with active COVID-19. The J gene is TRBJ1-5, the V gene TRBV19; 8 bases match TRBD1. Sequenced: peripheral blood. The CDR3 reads CASSPQWGTGGLQPQHF. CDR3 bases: TGTGCCAGTAGTCCTCAGTGGGGAACAGGGGGTCTTCAGCCCCAGCATTTT.